These T cell receptor beta chains were read from a single sample in a study of blood T cell repertoires in COVID-19. Method: immunoSEQ multiplex PCR; TCRdb's copy keeps in-frame clones and lacks some. In the table there are over 150,000 clones, 70% to 90% of which are singletons. Material for sequencing was peripheral blood. These receptors were taken from a man aged 35-49 years with active or convalescent COVID-19. CDR3s include the opening cysteine and the closing phenylalanine or tryptophan. Each record gives: D gene, CDR3 length, V gene, J gene, clone size, CDR3 DNA, CDR3 protein. The D gene is left open where the match is weak. Clone size, where shown, is once, few, many, or a class for clones that have expanded.

TRBD2	14	TRBV18	TRBJ2-5	.	TGTGCCAGCTCACCGCGGGGGGGCCCAGAGACCCAGTACTTC	CASSPRGGPETQYF
.	16	TRBV30	TRBJ1-1	.	TGTGCCTGGAGCGCCCAATGGATGGGAGGGAACACTGAAGCTTTCTTT	CAWSAQWMGGNTEAFF
.	15	TRBV11-2	TRBJ2-4	.	TGTGCCAGCAGTCAGCGGGCCGGGGCCAAAAACATTCAGTACTTC	CASSQRAGAKNIQYF
TRBD2	16	TRBV2	TRBJ2-3	.	TGTGCCAGCAGTGAAGCAGCGGGGGTCGGCACAGATACGCAGTATTTT	CASSEAAGVGTDTQYF
.	13	TRBV2	TRBJ1-5	.	TGTGCCAGCAGTGAGGGAGTCAGGCAGCCCCAGCATTTT	CASSEGVRQPQHF
.	13	TRBV10-3	TRBJ1-1	few	TGTGCCATCAGGATCGGGGGAAATACTGAAGCTTTCTTT	CAIRIGGNTEAFF
TRBD1	14	TRBV7-3	TRBJ2-1	.	TGTGCCAGCAGTCCCGGGACAGACCTCAATGAGCAGTTCTTC	CASSPGTDLNEQFF
TRBD1	16	TRBV4-1	TRBJ1-3	.	TGCGCCAGCAGCCCGGACAGGCCCGACTCTGGAAACACCATATATTTT	CASSPDRPDSGNTIYF
.	13	TRBV11-3	TRBJ2-5	.	TGTGCCAGCAGCTTAGTAGGGAGAGAGACCCAGTACTTC	CASSLVGRETQYF
TRBD1	16	TRBV19	TRBJ1-2	.	TGTGCCAGTAGTTCGACAGGGGGCGACCACTCCTATGGCTACACCTTC	CASSSTGGDHSYGYTF
TRBD1	15	TRBV15	TRBJ2-3	.	TGTGCCACCAGCAGATGGGGACAGAGCACAGATACGCAGTATTTT	CATSRWGQSTDTQYF
.	16	TRBV7-9	TRBJ2-1	.	TGTGCCAGCAGCTTAGGCGTAGGCCTAGAACGCAATGAGCAGTTCTTC	CASSLGVGLERNEQFF
.	12	TRBV2	TRBJ1-5	.	TGTGCCAGCGGAGGAGAAAATCAGCCCCAGCATTTT	CASGGENQPQHF
.	14	TRBV30	TRBJ1-2	few	TGTGCCTGGAGTGTATGGGGGGTCGGCTATGGCTACACCTTC	CAWSVWGVGYGYTF
.	13	TRBV27	TRBJ2-7	.	TGTGCCAGCGCCTTTCTCAGGGGCTACGAGCAGTACTTC	CASAFLRGYEQYF
TRBD1	15	TRBV6-5	TRBJ2-1	.	TGTGCCAGCAGCCGACAGGGGGCAAGAGTAAATGAGCAGTTCTTC	CASSRQGARVNEQFF
TRBD2	16	TRBV27	TRBJ2-2	.	TGTGCCAGCAGTTTTGCGAGCGGGGAAGTAGCCGGGGAGCTGTTTTTT	CASSFASGEVAGELFF
TRBD1	14	TRBV27	TRBJ1-1	.	TGTGCCAGCAGTTTCCAGGGGGAAAACACTGAAGCTTTCTTT	CASSFQGENTEAFF
.	14	TRBV2	TRBJ1-1	.	TGTGCCAGCAGCTCAAACACGGGATTATCTGAAGCTTTCTTT	CASSSNTGLSEAFF
TRBD1	16	TRBV27	TRBJ1-5	.	TGTGCCAGCAGTTTATGGGGACAGGGCTTCAATCAGCCCCAGCATTTT	CASSLWGQGFNQPQHF
.	13	TRBV29-1	TRBJ2-3	once	TGCAGCGTTGATTTGGGACACACAGATACGCAGTATTTT	CSVDLGHTDTQYF
.	18	TRBV9	TRBJ2-7	.	TGTGCCAGCAGCCCGCACAGGGGGGGGCCGCTTTTGAACTACGAGCAGTACTTC	CASSPHRGGPLLNYEQYF
.	15	TRBV19	TRBJ2-1	.	TGTGCCAGTAGTATTGATGGGCAGGGCGTGAATGAGCAGTTCTTC	CASSIDGQGVNEQFF
.	14	TRBV6-5	TRBJ2-6	.	TGTGCCACCCTGTTCAAGCTAGGGGCCAACGTCCTGACTTTC	CATLFKLGANVLTF
.	17	TRBV4-2	TRBJ2-1	.	TGTGCCAGCAGCCAAGAAGGGAGTAGGGAGCTCGACAATGAGCAGTTCTTC	CASSQEGSRELDNEQFF
.	15	TRBV27	TRBJ2-4	.	TGTGCCAGCAGTTTAGGGCTCCTAGCCAAAAACATTCAGTACTTC	CASSLGLLAKNIQYF
TRBD1	15	TRBV18	TRBJ1-2	.	TGTGCCAGCTCACCGTGGAGCGACAGGGCTTCTGGCTACACCTTC	CASSPWSDRASGYTF
TRBD1	15	TRBV2	TRBJ1-1	.	TGTGCCAGCAGTGACGGGGGGACAGGGGGTGCTGAAGCTTTCTTT	CASSDGGTGGAEAFF
TRBD2	17	TRBV27	TRBJ2-3	few	TGTGCCAGCAGTTTAGGATCCTTAGCGGGGCCCACAGATACGCAGTATTTT	CASSLGSLAGPTDTQYF
.	17	TRBV12-1	TRBJ2-1	.	TGTGCCAGCAGCTCGCTACCGCGTGACAGCCACCACAATGAGCAGTTCTTC	CASSSLPRDSHHNEQFF
TRBD1	13	TRBV30	TRBJ1-2	.	TGTGCCTGGGCGACAGGGATGCCCTATGGCTACACCTTC	CAWATGMPYGYTF
.	14	TRBV5-1	TRBJ1-5	.	TGCGCCAGCAGCTTGGGTAGTAGCAATCAGCCCCAGCATTTT	CASSLGSSNQPQHF
.	12	TRBV6-5	TRBJ2-3	.	TGTGCCATCGACGAGGGGGCAGATACGCAGTATTTT	CAIDEGADTQYF
TRBD2	16	TRBV5-1	TRBJ2-3	.	TGCGCCAGCAGCGCCCGGGGGAGCGGGGGCACAGATACGCAGTATTTT	CASSARGSGGTDTQYF
TRBD1	15	TRBV3-1/TRBV3-2	TRBJ1-2	.	TGTGCCAGCAGCCAGCCGGGACAGATTAACTATGGCTACACCTTC	CASSQPGQINYGYTF
.	15	TRBV6-5	TRBJ1-4	.	TGTGCCAGCAGTATCAGGTTATCAACTAATGAAAAACTGTTTTTT	CASSIRLSTNEKLFF
TRBD2	13	TRBV6-6	TRBJ2-7	.	TGTGCCAGCAGTCCTCCCGGGACTAACGAGCAGTACTTC	CASSPPGTNEQYF
TRBD2	17	TRBV3-1/TRBV3-2	TRBJ2-1	once	TGTGCCAGCAGCCAATTCGACTCTTCAGCGGGGGGGTATGAGCAGTTCTTC	CASSQFDSSAGGYEQFF
TRBD1	17	TRBV6-2/TRBV6-3	TRBJ1-5	.	TGTGCCAGCAGTTACCTCCCCGGACAGGGGTTCAATCAGCCCCAGCATTTT	CASSYLPGQGFNQPQHF
TRBD2	15	TRBV6-6	TRBJ2-7	.	TGTGCCAGCAGTCTCCCGGCGGGGGAGTACTACGAGCAGTACTTC	CASSLPAGEYYEQYF
.	16	TRBV27	TRBJ1-5	.	TGTGCCAGCAGTGCGGACAGAAATTTGTTTGGGCAGCCCCAGCATTTT	CASSADRNLFGQPQHF
.	11	TRBV20-1	TRBJ1-2	.	TGCAGTTCCCGTGTGGGGGGAGGCTACACCTTC	CSSRVGGGYTF
.	14	TRBV10-1	TRBJ1-6	.	TGCGCCAGCAGTGAGTCGGGGCCCCCGGCACCCCTCCACTTT	CASSESGPPAPLHF
.	13	TRBV6-2/TRBV6-3	TRBJ2-7	.	TGTGCCAGCAGTTACGTCCAGGGTCCGCCGACGTACTTC	CASSYVQGPPTYF
.	17	TRBV19	TRBJ1-2	few	TGTGCCAGTAGTATGCCTCTTCGGCAGGGGCAATACTATGGCTACACCTTC	CASSMPLRQGQYYGYTF
TRBD1	15	TRBV19	TRBJ1-2	.	TGTGCCAGTAGTATCGGCGACAGGGTCTCTCGTGGCTACACCTTC	CASSIGDRVSRGYTF
.	14	TRBV3-1/TRBV3-2	TRBJ2-5	.	TGTGCCAGCAGCCAAAGCGAGACCCAAGAGACCCAGTACTTC	CASSQSETQETQYF
TRBD1	14	TRBV7-8	TRBJ1-1	.	TGTGCCAGCAGGACAGGGGGCGCGAGCACTGAAGCTTTCTTT	CASRTGGASTEAFF
.	13	TRBV6-2/TRBV6-3	TRBJ2-7	.	TGTGCCAGCAGTCATACAGGAAACTACGAGCAGTACTTC	CASSHTGNYEQYF
TRBD1	15	TRBV28	TRBJ1-5	.	TGTGCCAGTTCGACAGGGGAAATGAGGAATCAGCCCCAGCATTTT	CASSTGEMRNQPQHF
.	15	TRBV12-5	TRBJ1-3	.	TGTGCTAGTGGTTTGCTTGTGCGCTCTGGAAACACCATATATTTT	CASGLLVRSGNTIYF
TRBD2	16	TRBV7-9	TRBJ2-1	.	TGTGCCAGCAGCTCCTTCGGACTAGCGGGGATCAATGAGCAGTTCTTC	CASSSFGLAGINEQFF
.	12	TRBV10-3	TRBJ2-3	.	TGTGCCATCAGTGGCTGGGAGGATACGCAGTATTTT	CAISGWEDTQYF
.	14	TRBV4-3	TRBJ1-1	.	TGCGCCAGCAGCCAAGGGGAGCAGAACACTGAAGCTTTCTTT	CASSQGEQNTEAFF
.	12	TRBV3-1/TRBV3-2	TRBJ2-7	.	TGTGCCAGCAGCACCTACTCCTACGAGCAGTACTTC	CASSTYSYEQYF